This entry concerns a single T cell receptor beta chain. Following extraction, RNA underwent reverse transcription to cDNA, which served as the sequencing template. Clones were read by immunoSEQ multiplex PCR, and TCRdb kept only the in-frame ones, dropping some. The profile shows approximately 200,000 clones, 55% to 70% of them singletons. These data originate in a study of CD8+ T cells in alopecia areata. In the study overall: Oral tofacitinib (5 to 10 mg twice daily) was administered to treated patients. By percentage of affected scalp area, the severity of treated patients was scored.

This sample's treatment: oral pan-JAK inhibitor, 5-10 mg twice daily. Lesional scalp punch biopsies and peripheral blood were collected from alopecia areata patients. The germline gives CDR1 MNHEY, CDR2 SMNVEV (reference sequence). Trimming took 6 bases from V and 2 from J; bases not matched to a gene: 13. This CDR3 is built from 18 residues. The gene calls are TRBV27 and TRBJ1-4; 9 bases are a match to TRBD1. The sequence came from a human donor with alopecia areata. This specimen was CD4+ T cells sorted from blood, taken at week 4, from a patient treated with tofacitinib. CDR3 sequence: CASRWTGQGLRTNEKLFF. For the CDR3, the DNA is TGTGCCAGCAGATGGACGGGACAGGGTCTACGGACTAATGAAAAACTGTTTTTT.